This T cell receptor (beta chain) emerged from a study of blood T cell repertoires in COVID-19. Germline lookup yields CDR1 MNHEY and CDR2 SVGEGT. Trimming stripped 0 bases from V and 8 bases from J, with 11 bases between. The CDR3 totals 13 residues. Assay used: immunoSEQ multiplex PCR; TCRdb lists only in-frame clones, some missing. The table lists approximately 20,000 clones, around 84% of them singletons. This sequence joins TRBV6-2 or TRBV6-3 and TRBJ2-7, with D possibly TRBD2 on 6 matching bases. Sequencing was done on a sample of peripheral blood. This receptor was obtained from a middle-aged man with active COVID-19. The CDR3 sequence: CASSYSWGGKQYF. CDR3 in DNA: TGTGCCAGCAGTTACTCCTGGGGAGGCAAGCAGTACTTC.